These 32 T cell receptor beta chains share one sample of origin, sequenced in a study of T cell responses to AZD1222 COVID-19 vaccine. The assay was immunoSEQ multiplex PCR, and TCRdb's table has in-frame clones only and misses some. Of 100,000 to 120,000 clones in the sample, around 83% were seen once. Sequenced material: peripheral blood, taken on day 0 of AZD1222 vaccination. Receptors originate from an adult in good health.

The gene calls are TRBV4-1 and TRBJ1-3, with D perhaps TRBD1 (5 bases). In germline, CDR1 is MGHRA, CDR2 YSYEKL. The germline V and J ends were trimmed by 1 base and 0 bases, with 10 bases remaining between them. There are 16 residues in the CDR3. The CDR3 here is CASSQGQFLSGNTIYF. DNA of the CDR3: TGCGCCAGCAGCCAAGGACAGTTCCTCTCTGGAAACACCATATATTTT.

This sequence joins TRBV18 and TRBJ2-2; D may match TRBD1 or TRBD2 (6 bases each). The germline CDR1 and CDR2 sequences are KGHSH and LQKENI. The V end lost 2 bases, the J end lost 6 bases, and 16 bases lay between the germline ends. The CDR3 is 16 residues long. The CDR3 DNA is TGTGCCAGCTCACCAATGAGGGGGGACCGACCCGGGGAGCTGTTTTTT. Encoded protein: CASSPMRGDRPGELFF. Full variable domain (remainder filled in from reference TRBV18 and TRBJ2-2): NAGVMQNPRHLVRRRGQEARLRCSPMKGHSHVYWYRQLPEEGLKFMVYLQKENIIDESGMPKERFSAEFPKEGPSILRIQQVVRGDSAAYFCASSPMRGDRPGELFFGEGSRLTVL.

As DNA, the CDR3 is TGTGCCAGTAGTATATCTCCCCGGGACTCTGAGGAGCAGTACTTC. Translating it yields CASSISPRDSEEQYF. The chain combines TRBV19 with TRBJ2-7; D is perhaps TRBD2 (6 bases). CDR3 length equals 15 residues. CDR1 LNHDA and CDR2 SQIVND come from the germline V gene (reference sequence). Trimming left V 2 bases short and J 7 bases short, with 18 bases between. Full variable domain (outside the CDR3, taken from reference TRBV19 and TRBJ2-7): DGGITQSPKYLFRKEGQNVTLSCEQNLNHDAMYWYRQDPGQGLRLIYYSQIVNDFQKGDIAEGYSVSREKKESFPLTVTSAQKNPTAFYLCASSISPRDSEEQYFGPGTRLTVT.

The J gene is TRBJ1-4, the V gene TRBV5-4; weak D call: TRBD1 (5 bases). V lost 3 bases and J lost 7, with 19 bases in between. Germline V gene lookup returns CDR1 SGHNT and CDR2 YYREEE (reference sequence). CDR3 size: 16 residues. The CDR3 DNA sequence: TGTGCCAGCAGCTGGGGGACCGGGACGGGCCCTGAAAAACTGTTTTTT. As protein: CASSWGTGTGPEKLFF.

This clone was detected once. The J gene is TRBJ1-5, the V gene TRBV30; D call uncertain. CDR3 length: 13 amino acids. The ends were cut back, 1 base at V and 5 bases at J, with 9 bases in the middle. Germline V gene data show CDR1 as GTSNPN and CDR2 as SVGIG (reference sequence). The CDR3 spells CAWSGQFDQPQHF. The CDR3 coding sequence is TGTGCCTGGAGTGGCCAGTTTGATCAGCCCCAGCATTTT.

This chain connects TRBV5-4 to TRBJ1-1; 7 nucleotides match TRBD1. The CDR3 has 16 residues. J gave up 1 base and V 3 bases, and 9 bases lay outside the gene matches. Germline values: CDR1 SGHNT, CDR2 YYREEE (reference sequence). CDR3 sequence (DNA): TGTGCCAGCAGCTCACAACAGGGGATTAGGAACACTGAAGCTTTCTTT. Amino acids: CASSSQQGIRNTEAFF.

The gene calls are TRBV19 and TRBJ1-4, with no clear D. The V end lost 3 bases, the J end lost 5 bases, and 16 bases lay between the germline ends. Germline V gives CDR1 LNHDA, CDR2 SQIVND (reference sequence). The CDR3 has 16 amino acids. This chain's CDR3 is CASSIEAGLGNEKLFF. CDR3 in DNA: TGTGCCAGTAGTATTGAGGCGGGCCTCGGAAATGAAAAACTGTTTTTT. Together with reference TRBV19 and TRBJ1-4, the CDR3 gives the full variable domain: DGGITQSPKYLFRKEGQNVTLSCEQNLNHDAMYWYRQDPGQGLRLIYYSQIVNDFQKGDIAEGYSVSREKKESFPLTVTSAQKNPTAFYLCASSIEAGLGNEKLFFGSGTQLSVL.

CDR3 sequence (DNA): TGTGCCATCAGCAGGACAGACTCTGGAAACACCATATATTTT. Its translation: CAISRTDSGNTIYF. The chain recombines TRBV10-3 with TRBJ1-3; D might be TRBD1 (6 bases). The CDR3 loop spans 14 amino acids. Between the trimmed V and J ends, which lost 6 bases and 0 bases, there was a span of 9 bases. Germline CDR1 ENHRY, CDR2 SYGVKD.

The rearrangement uses TRBV4-3 and TRBJ2-2, with D uncertain. V lost 1 base and J lost 6, with 6 bases in between. From germline, CDR1 is LGHNA and CDR2 YSLEER. The CDR3 loop spans 13 amino acids. For the CDR3, the DNA is TGCGCCAGCAGCCAAGCGGATCCCGGGGAGCTGTTTTTT. As protein: CASSQADPGELFF.

V is TRBV5-1 and J is TRBJ1-6; D might be TRBD1 (6 bases). The germline V gene encodes CDR1 SGHRS and CDR2 YFSETQ. The germline V and J ends were trimmed by 4 bases and 7 bases, with 15 bases remaining between them. CDR3 length: 15 amino acids. The CDR3 DNA sequence: TGCGCCAGCAGCCCGGGACACCAGGGCAATTCACCCCTCCACTTT. Translation gives CASSPGHQGNSPLHF.

This rearrangement joins TRBV23-1 to TRBJ1-4; tentative D call: TRBD1 (5 bases). TRBV23-1 is marked as an open reading frame, function uncertain. The ends were cut back, 8 bases at V and 0 bases at J, with 7 bases in the middle. This CDR3 has 13 residues. The CDR3 nucleotides read TGCGCCAGCCCACAGGCAACTAATGAAAAACTGTTTTTT. Protein product: CASPQATNEKLFF.

This clone was seen a handful of times. This chain uses TRBV5-6 with TRBJ1-4; D may be TRBD1 (5 bases). CDR1 SGHDT and CDR2 YYEEEE come from the germline V gene. The CDR3 sequence is 16 residues long. V was cut by 0 bases and J by 7 bases, with 16 bases left in between. CDR3 residues: CASSLVPGGDGEKLFF. CDR3 sequence (DNA): TGTGCCAGCAGCTTGGTTCCTGGGGGAGACGGTGAAAAACTGTTTTTT.

The V call is TRBV25-1, the J call TRBJ2-2, with 11 bases that match TRBD2. With V trimmed by 3 bases and J by 9 bases, 6 bases remained unmatched. Germline CDR1 and CDR2: MGHDK and SYGVNS. This CDR3 spans 15 amino acids. The CDR3: CASSDTTSGGWELFF. The DNA of the CDR3 is TGTGCCAGCAGTGACACCACTAGCGGGGGCTGGGAGCTGTTTTTT. The whole variable domain, remainder taken from reference TRBV25-1 and TRBJ2-2, is EADIYQTPRYLVIGTGKKITLECSQTMGHDKMYWYQQDPGMELHLIHYSYGVNSTEKGDLSSESTVSRIRTEHFPLTLESARPSHTSQYLCASSDTTSGGWELFFGEGSRLTVL.

The rearrangement joins TRBV9 to TRBJ2-5; D is ambiguous. V lost 0 bases, J lost 7 bases, and 10 bases lay in between. CDR1 SGDLS and CDR2 YYNGEE come from the germline V gene. The CDR3 has 13 amino acids. In DNA form, the CDR3 reads TGTGCCAGCAGCGTAGTAGGGTCGGGGACCCAGTACTTC. This codes for CASSVVGSGTQYF. The complete variable domain, with remaining parts taken from reference TRBV9 and TRBJ2-5, reads DSGVTQTPKHLITATGQRVTLRCSPRSGDLSVYWYQQSLDQGLQFLIQYYNGEERAKGNILERFSAQQFPDLHSELNLSSLELGDSALYFCASSVVGSGTQYFGPGTRLLVL.

The chain has TRBV19 and TRBJ2-7; TRBD2 is a possible D gene (6 bases). Germline CDR1 LNHDA, CDR2 SQIVND (reference sequence). Deletions cut 7 bases from V and 0 bases from J, with 13 bases between. The CDR3 has 14 residues. CDR3 sequence (DNA): TGTGCCAGTACCGCCGGCGGGAACTCCTACGAGCAGTACTTC. It yields the protein CASTAGGNSYEQYF.

The rearrangement links TRBV2 to TRBJ1-1, with D possibly TRBD1 on 5 matching bases. CDR3 size: 15 residues. Germline CDR1 and CDR2: SNHLY and FYNNEI. The V and J ends lost 8 bases and 0 bases respectively, with 16 bases between them. The CDR3, as DNA: TGTGCCAGCCGACCCCGGGGGACGGTGAACACTGAAGCTTTCTTT. Protein: CASRPRGTVNTEAFF.

The genes are TRBV18 and TRBJ1-5; D uncertain. Germline CDR1 reads KGHSH; CDR2 reads LQKENI. V shed 5 bases and J shed 3 bases, with 14 bases lying between them. The CDR3 loop spans 15 amino acids. CDR3 region: CASSFQSGDNQPQHF. The CDR3 DNA sequence: TGTGCCAGCTCATTTCAGAGCGGCGACAATCAGCCCCAGCATTTT.

The chain uses TRBV25-1 and TRBJ2-1, with D tentatively TRBD2 (6 bases). The CDR3 runs 15 residues. Germline-derived CDR1 and CDR2 are MGHDK and SYGVNS. V was pared by 6 bases and J by 2 bases, with 14 bases between. CDR3 DNA: TGTGCCAGCAGGAGGTGGGGGGTGGCCTACAATGAGCAGTTCTTC. It yields the protein CASRRWGVAYNEQFF.

The V gene is TRBV3-1 (or the pseudogene TRBV3-2), the J gene TRBJ1-2; 7 bases line up with TRBD1. J was trimmed by 7 bases and V by 4 bases; bases with no gene match: 6. The CDR3 covers 13 residues. Germline-derived CDR1 and CDR2 are LGHDT and YNNKEL (reference sequence). The CDR3 nucleotides are TGTGCCAGCAGCCCGACAGGGTTAGGTGGCTACACCTTC. Protein sequence: CASSPTGLGGYTF.

The rearrangement uses TRBV18 and TRBJ2-7, with 7 bases identical to TRBD1. The CDR3 has 15 amino acids. Per germline, CDR1 KGHSH and CDR2 LQKENI. J lost 3 bases, V lost 2 bases, and 7 bases had no gene match. The CDR3 region is CASSPGTGDVYEQYF. The CDR3, as DNA: TGTGCCAGCTCACCAGGCACAGGGGACGTCTACGAGCAGTACTTC.

This clone was picked up a small number of times. This chain links TRBV27 with TRBJ1-5, with 10 bases aligning to TRBD1. The CDR3 is 16 amino acids. V lost 6 bases and J lost 7; bases outside the gene matches: 12. Germline lookup yields CDR1 MNHEY and CDR2 SMNVEV (reference sequence). Here the CDR3 reads CASRILRQGARQPQHF. The CDR3 coding sequence is TGTGCCAGCAGAATCCTCCGACAGGGGGCGCGGCAGCCCCAGCATTTT.

This chain joins TRBV5-1 and TRBJ1-6, with D unresolved. With 0 bases removed from V and 6 bases from J, the gap between germline ends came to 7 bases. Germline CDR1 SGHRS, CDR2 YFSETQ. This CDR3 is 14 amino acids long. Here the CDR3 reads CASSLEGGNSPLHF. The CDR3 DNA is TGCGCCAGCAGCTTGGAGGGAGGTAATTCACCCCTCCACTTT.

The chain joins TRBV7-2 to TRBJ1-1; the D gene is possibly TRBD1 (6 bases). The CDR3 sequence is 13 residues long. CDR1 is SGHTA and CDR2 is FQGNSA in the germline V gene. Trimming removed 5 bases from V and 4 bases from J, with 11 bases in between. CDR3 in amino acids: CASSTQQGTEAFF. The DNA for the CDR3 is TGTGCCAGCAGCACGCAACAGGGCACTGAAGCTTTCTTT. The entire variable domain, with the rest obtained from reference TRBV7-2 and TRBJ1-1, is as follows: GAGVSQSPSNKVTEKGKDVELRCDPISGHTALYWYRQSLGQGLEFLIYFQGNSAPDKSGLPSDRFSAERTGGSVSTLTIQRTQQEDSAVYLCASSTQQGTEAFFGQGTRLTVV.

The V call is TRBV6-1, the J call TRBJ1-5; TRBD1 might be the D (6 bases). V was pared by 3 bases and J by 2 bases, with 17 bases between. This CDR3 region has 17 residues. Germline CDR1 is MNHNS and CDR2 is SASEGT. CDR3: CASSDGQGINGNQPQHF. CDR3 coding DNA: TGTGCCAGCAGTGATGGGCAGGGGATAAATGGCAATCAGCCCCAGCATTTT.

The chain joins TRBV6-5 to TRBJ2-5; possible D gene TRBD1, 5 bases. There are 16 residues in the CDR3. CDR1 is MNHEY and CDR2 is SVGAGI in the germline V gene. Trimming took off 2 bases at V and 0 bases at J, with 13 bases between the two ends. This CDR3 reads CASSYADTIYQETQYF. The CDR3 coding sequence is TGTGCCAGCAGTTACGCGGACACGATCTACCAAGAGACCCAGTACTTC.

V gene TRBV21-1 combines with J gene TRBJ1-5. TRBV21-1 is a pseudogene segment. The CDR3 is made up of 13 amino acids. Written as DNA, the CDR3 is TGTGCCAGCCCAGCGGTCACCAATCAGCCCCAGCATTTT. Residues: CASPAVTNQPQHF.

The chain joins TRBV11-1 to TRBJ2-5, with 9 bases matching TRBD2. This CDR3 has 13 amino acids. J gave up 4 bases and V 5 bases, and 2 bases lay outside the gene matches. The germline CDR1 and CDR2 sequences are SGHAT and FQDESV (reference sequence). The DNA of the CDR3 is TGTGCCAGCAGCCGTAGCGGGGGAGAGACCCAGTACTTC. Translation gives CASSRSGGETQYF.

This clone was seen a few times. This chain connects TRBV7-2 to TRBJ1-6; no definite D call. Looked up from germline, CDR1 is SGHTA and CDR2 is FQGNSA. Trimming shortened V by 4 bases and J by 5 bases, and 15 bases separated the two germline ends. This CDR3 is 16 amino acids long. This CDR3 reads CASSSERKGHNSPLHF. The CDR3 nucleotides read TGTGCCAGCAGCTCAGAAAGAAAAGGGCATAATTCACCCCTCCACTTT.

Only a few counts were recorded for this clone. This rearrangement joins TRBV2 to TRBJ2-3; TRBD2 matches at 10 bases. The V gene end was trimmed by 8 bases and the J gene end by 1 base; junction bases not matched to a gene: 9. Germline V gene sequence: CDR1 SNHLY, CDR2 FYNNEI. CDR3 length equals 16 residues. CDR3 sequence reads: CASARAGGVRTDTQYF. For the CDR3, the DNA is TGTGCCAGCGCGCGAGCGGGGGGGGTTCGCACAGATACGCAGTATTTT. Together with reference TRBV2 and TRBJ2-3, the CDR3 gives the full variable domain: EPEVTQTPSHQVTQMGQEVILRCVPISNHLYFYWYRQILGQKVEFLVSFYNNEISEKSEIFDDQFSVERPDGSNFTLKIRSTKLEDSAMYFCASARAGGVRTDTQYFGPGTRLTVL.

The V call is TRBV5-1, the J call TRBJ2-2, with 7 bases lining up with TRBD2. V dropped 8 bases and J dropped 2; count of bases not matched to a gene: 6. Germline V CDR1 and CDR2: SGHRS, YFSETQ. This CDR3 spans 14 amino acids. CDR3 coding DNA: TGCGCCAGTCACGGGACTACCAACACCGGGGAGCTGTTTTTT. It yields the protein CASHGTTNTGELFF.

The rearrangement uses TRBV7-2 and TRBJ2-5; D is tentatively TRBD1 or TRBD2 (5 bases each). Germline assignment: CDR1 SGHTA and CDR2 FQGNSA. Trimming removed 1 base at V and 2 bases at J, with 14 bases between. The CDR3 spans 16 residues. The CDR3 loop is CASSLEGRGPQETQYF. CDR3 sequence (DNA): TGTGCCAGCAGCTTAGAGGGACGGGGACCTCAAGAGACCCAGTACTTC.

The V call is TRBV12-3 or TRBV12-4, the J call TRBJ1-2, with D maybe TRBD1 (5 bases). The ends were cut back, 2 bases at V and 7 bases at J, with 11 bases in the middle. This CDR3 is 13 amino acids long. The CDR3 DNA is TGTGCCAGCAGTTTATTTGCAGGGCGTGGCTACACCTTC. It codes for CASSLFAGRGYTF.